This TCR beta chain was sequenced during a study of T cell responses to AZD1222 COVID-19 vaccine. Findings and limits, study-wide: Reportedly, nearly half the spike-specific TCRs target unmutated variant regions. Rises in breadth and depth of Spike-specific TCRs came after two AZD1222 doses. Repertoires were obtained only post-peak T cell response.

Generated by immunoSEQ multiplex PCR, the TCRdb table keeps only in-frame clones and is missing some. The sample includes tens of thousands of clones, 80% to 90% of them seen just once. In the case of this clone: Its cognate antigen is unknown.

CDR3 length equals 13 residues. The V end lost 5 bases, the J end lost 2 bases, and 10 bases lay between the germline ends. Germline values: CDR1 SGHTA, CDR2 FQGTGA. Material: peripheral blood, obtained 28 days after the second AZD1222 dose. The receptor comes from an adult who received the AZD1222 COVID-19 vaccine. The genes are TRBV7-3 and TRBJ2-7; D uncertain. CDR3 amino acids: CASSLDLTYEQYF. The CDR3 DNA reads as TGTGCCAGCAGCCTCGACCTGACCTACGAGCAGTACTTC.